The clone carrying this T cell receptor (beta chain) came up once. Its antigen remains unknown. V gave up 10 bases and J gave up 1 base, with 13 bases separating them. CDR3 length equals 13 residues. Germline lookup yields CDR1 ENHRY and CDR2 SYGVKD. The sample belongs to a study of cytomegalovirus exposure and HLA in healthy donors. About the study: According to later analysis, the same platform produced the roughly 130 validation and several hundred first-cohort repertoires.

Profiling relied on immunoSEQ multiplex PCR, and the TCRdb table lists in-frame clones only, not all of them. The sample holds roughly 260,000 clones; roughly 89% are singletons and the top ten take roughly 2.5%. Study observations and caveats: A few CMV-associated chains proved CMV antigen-specific in vitro. More than 150 TCR beta chains were listed as cytomegalovirus-associated.

The donors belonged to the approximately 120-subject validation cohort, separate from the roughly 670-subject first cohort. This chain connects TRBV10-3 to TRBJ1-1; D is unclear. The specimen was PBMCs. The sequence was collected from a man between 18 and 29 years old in good health and CMV-seronegative. The CDR3 sequence: CATHRSRNTEAFF. In DNA form, the CDR3 reads TGTGCCACCCACCGAAGCCGGAACACTGAAGCTTTCTTT.